This record concerns one TCR beta chain sequence. The data were obtained in a study of T cell changes during pregnancy in multiple sclerosis. Germline CDR1 reads MNHEY; CDR2 reads SMNVEV (reference sequence). The length of the CDR3 is 18 residues. The ends were cut back, 5 bases at V and 0 bases at J, with 22 bases in the middle. The data were produced by immunoSEQ multiplex PCR, yet TCRdb's version contains in-frame clones alone and is incomplete. Among some 52,000 clones listed, approximately 92% were seen once. The chain uses TRBV27 and TRBJ1-1, with D possibly matching TRBD1 (6 bases). The material sequenced was CD4+ T cells from peripheral blood mononuclear cells, taken in the third trimester of pregnancy. The clonotype was recovered from a female donor with multiple sclerosis, enrolled in a pregnancy study. For the CDR3, the DNA is TGTGCCAGCAGTACCCTGGACAGAGACGACCCCATGAACACTGAAGCTTTCTTT. Translating it yields CASSTLDRDDPMNTEAFF.